This T cell receptor (beta chain) appears in the sequencing data of a study of T-cell reconstitution after alpha-beta-depleted transplantation in children. It was with unique molecular identifiers that the TCRbeta library was prepared. One entry per CDR3 protein, called by TCRdb with MiXCR from the PCR reads. The sample consists of around 400,000 distinct CDR3 sequences, roughly 22% of them appearing once. Germline V gene sequence: CDR1 MGHDK, CDR2 SYGVNS. The V end lost 10 bases, the J end lost 6 bases, and 18 bases lay between the germline ends. CDR3 length: 14 amino acids. The rearrangement links TRBV25-1 to TRBJ1-4; tentative D call: TRBD1 (5 bases). The sequence came from a human donor who donated a stem cell graft to a child with acute myeloid leukemia. The sample was PBMCs from the stem cell graft donor, taken from the stem cell graft. CDR3 amino acids: CATRSAGTHEKLFF. The CDR3, as DNA: TGTGCCACTCGGTCGGCCGGGACGCATGAAAAACTGTTTTTT. Filled out from reference TRBV25-1 and TRBJ1-4, the complete variable domain reads EADIYQTPRYLVIGTGKKITLECSQTMGHDKMYWYQQDPGMELHLIHYSYGVNSTEKGDLSSESTVSRIRTEHFPLTLESARPSHTSQYLCATRSAGTHEKLFFGSGTQLSVL.